This TCR beta chain was recovered during a study of CD8+ T cells in alopecia areata. Overall study results and limits: For patients receiving tofacitinib, scalp clonality and expanded CD8+ clones among the top 100 significantly decreased. Sequencing of scalp samples also captures resident alphabeta T cells of normal skin.

Germline V lookup: CDR1 SGHRS, CDR2 YFSETQ. V dropped 1 base and J dropped 2; count of bases not matched to a gene: 7. The CDR3 has 16 residues. RNA was isolated and reverse transcribed to cDNA, the sequencing template. Sequencing used immunoSEQ multiplex PCR; TCRdb keeps in-frame clones, though not all of them. The profile covers about 190,000 clones, with about 60% appearing a single time and approximately 0.69% taken by the ten largest. Regarding treatment: oral pan-JAK inhibitor, 5-10 mg twice daily. This clone was recorded only once. Its antigen is unidentified. The sequenced sample was CD4+ T cells sorted from blood, obtained at week 4, from a patient treated with tofacitinib. This receptor was obtained from a human donor with alopecia areata. The chain couples TRBV5-1 to TRBJ2-7; 9 nucleotides agree with TRBD1. The CDR3 DNA is TGCGCCAGCAGCTTGTTACCGGACAGGGGTGCCTACGAGCAGTACTTC. It specifies CASSLLPDRGAYEQYF.